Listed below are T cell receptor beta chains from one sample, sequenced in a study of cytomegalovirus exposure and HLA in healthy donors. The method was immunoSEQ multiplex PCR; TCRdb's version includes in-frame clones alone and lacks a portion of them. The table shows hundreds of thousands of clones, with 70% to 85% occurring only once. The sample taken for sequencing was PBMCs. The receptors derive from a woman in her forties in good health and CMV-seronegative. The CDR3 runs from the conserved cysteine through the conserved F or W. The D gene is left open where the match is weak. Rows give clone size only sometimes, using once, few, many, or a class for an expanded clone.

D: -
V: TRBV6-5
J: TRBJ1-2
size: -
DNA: TGTGCCAGCAGTGGCCAGGGGTTGCATCGTGGCTACACCTTC
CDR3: CASSGQGLHRGYTF

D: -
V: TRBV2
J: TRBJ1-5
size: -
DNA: TGTGCCAGCAGCGTCGACAGCATAAACCATCAGCCCCAGCATTTT
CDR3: CASSVDSINHQPQHF

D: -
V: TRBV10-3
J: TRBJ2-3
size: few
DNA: TGTGCCACATCCGGGTCATCGGATACGCAGTATTTT
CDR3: CATSGSSDTQYF

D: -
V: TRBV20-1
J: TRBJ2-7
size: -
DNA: TGCAGTGCTAGTGGGGGCGGGGAGCAGTACTTC
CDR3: CSASGGGEQYF

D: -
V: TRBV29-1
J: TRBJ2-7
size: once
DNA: TGCAGCGTTGTTCATCCCAGCTCCTACGAGCAGTACTTC
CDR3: CSVVHPSSYEQYF

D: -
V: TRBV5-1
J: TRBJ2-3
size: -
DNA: TGCGCCAGCAAGAGCCCTACGGATACGCAGTATTTT
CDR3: CASKSPTDTQYF

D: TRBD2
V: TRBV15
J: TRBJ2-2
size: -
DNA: TGTGCCACCAGCAGAGGACTAGCGGCATTCAAGGGCACCGGGGAGCTGTTTTTT
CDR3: CATSRGLAAFKGTGELFF

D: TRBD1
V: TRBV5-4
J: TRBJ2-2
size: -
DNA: TGTGCCAGCAGCTTGGACAGGGGTCGGTCCGGGGAGCTGTTTTTT
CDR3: CASSLDRGRSGELFF

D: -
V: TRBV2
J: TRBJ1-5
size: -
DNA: TGTGCCAGCAGCAGCGACTTGGGGAGTCAGCCCCAGCATTTT
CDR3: CASSSDLGSQPQHF

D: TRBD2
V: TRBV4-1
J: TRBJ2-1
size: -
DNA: TGCGCCAGCAGCCAAGATCCCGGGGGGGTCCACCACAATGAGCAGTTCTTC
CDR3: CASSQDPGGVHHNEQFF

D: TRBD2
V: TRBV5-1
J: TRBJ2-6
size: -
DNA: TGCGCCAGCAGCCTAGCGGGGACCCGCTCTGGGGCCAACGTCCTGACTTTC
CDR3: CASSLAGTRSGANVLTF

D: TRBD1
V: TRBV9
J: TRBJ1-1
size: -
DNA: TGTGCCAGCAGCCCCCAGACAGGGCCGAACACTGAAGCTTTCTTT
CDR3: CASSPQTGPNTEAFF

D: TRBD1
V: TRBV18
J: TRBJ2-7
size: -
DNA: TGTGCCAGCTCAGCAACAGGGGGGCCGGGCGAGCAGTACTTC
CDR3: CASSATGGPGEQYF

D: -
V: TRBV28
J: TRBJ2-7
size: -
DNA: TGTGCCAGCAGTTTTAGTCTCGGGACAACCCATTGGACGGTAAATTACGAGCAGTACTTC
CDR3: CASSFSLGTTHWTVNYEQYF

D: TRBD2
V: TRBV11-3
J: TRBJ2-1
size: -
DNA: TGTGCCAGCTCGCGTAGCGGGGGCGACAATGAGCAGTTCTTC
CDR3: CASSRSGGDNEQFF

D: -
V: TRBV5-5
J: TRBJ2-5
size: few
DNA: TGTGCCAGCAGCTTGACGGGAGCGGTGGGGAGAGAGACCCAGTACTTC
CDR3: CASSLTGAVGRETQYF

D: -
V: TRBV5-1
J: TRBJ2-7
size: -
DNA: TGCGCCAGCAGCTCTACAGCTTCCTACGAGCAGTACTTC
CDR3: CASSSTASYEQYF

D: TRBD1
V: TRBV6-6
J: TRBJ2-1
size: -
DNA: TGTGCCAGCAGTTGGGGACAGGCCTACAATGAGCAGTTCTTC
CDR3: CASSWGQAYNEQFF

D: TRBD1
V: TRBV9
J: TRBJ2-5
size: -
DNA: TGTGCCAGCAGCATAGGACAGGGCATGTACCAAGAGACCCAGTACTTC
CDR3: CASSIGQGMYQETQYF

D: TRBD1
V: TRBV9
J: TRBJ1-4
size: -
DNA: TGTGCCAGCGGGACAGGGGGTGGTGGTGAAAAACTGTTTTTT
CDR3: CASGTGGGGEKLFF

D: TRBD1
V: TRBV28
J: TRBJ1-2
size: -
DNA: TGTGCCAGCATACGACAGGGGGTTAATGGCTACACCTTC
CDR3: CASIRQGVNGYTF

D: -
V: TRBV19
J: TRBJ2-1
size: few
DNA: TGTGCCAGTAGCACCCGCGGGGATGAGCAGTTCTTC
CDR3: CASSTRGDEQFF

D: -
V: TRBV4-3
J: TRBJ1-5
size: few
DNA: TGCGCCAGCAGCGAAAGAGCGGGTCAGCCCCAGCATTTT
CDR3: CASSERAGQPQHF

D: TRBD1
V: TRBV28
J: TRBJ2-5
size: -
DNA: TGTGCCAGCAGTCCTAAGGGGGCAAGACAGACCCAGTACTTC
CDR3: CASSPKGARQTQYF

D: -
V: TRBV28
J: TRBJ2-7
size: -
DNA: TGTGCCAGCAGTTGGCGGGACAGAGTCTCCTACGAGCAGTACTTC
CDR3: CASSWRDRVSYEQYF

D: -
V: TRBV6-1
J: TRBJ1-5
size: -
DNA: TGTGCCAGCATGGTCAGGTTCGGGGATCAGCCCCAGCATTTT
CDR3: CASMVRFGDQPQHF

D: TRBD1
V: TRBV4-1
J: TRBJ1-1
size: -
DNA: TGCGCCAGCAGCCAAGGTACAGGGGGGAACACTGAAGCTTTCTTT
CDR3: CASSQGTGGNTEAFF

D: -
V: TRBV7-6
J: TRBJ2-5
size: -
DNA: TGTGCCAGCAGCTTAGTCCCTCGGAGGGAAGAGACCCAGTACTTC
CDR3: CASSLVPRREETQYF

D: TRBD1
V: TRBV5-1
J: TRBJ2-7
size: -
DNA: TGCGCCAGCAGCCCTTCCGGGACAGGGGCCTACGAGCAGTACTTC
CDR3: CASSPSGTGAYEQYF

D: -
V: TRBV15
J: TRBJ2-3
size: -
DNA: TGTGCCACCAGCAGAGGTCTACCAGATACGCAGTATTTT
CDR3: CATSRGLPDTQYF

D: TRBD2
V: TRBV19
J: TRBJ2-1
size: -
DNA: TGTGCCAGTAGTTCCTTGACTAGCGGGGGAGGAAATGAGCAGTTCTTC
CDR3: CASSSLTSGGGNEQFF

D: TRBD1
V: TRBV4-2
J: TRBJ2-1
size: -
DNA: TGTGCCAGCAGCCAAGTTGCCGCAGGGGGCAACAATGAGCAGTTCTTC
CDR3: CASSQVAAGGNNEQFF

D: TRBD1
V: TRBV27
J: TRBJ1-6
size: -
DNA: TGTGCCAGCAGCCCCACAGGGGGCTCCTATAATTCACCCCTCCACTTT
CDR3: CASSPTGGSYNSPLHF

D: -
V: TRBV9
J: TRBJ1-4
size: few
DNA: TGTGCCAGCAGCGTCAGCGGAGCAACTAATGAAAAACTGTTTTTT
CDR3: CASSVSGATNEKLFF

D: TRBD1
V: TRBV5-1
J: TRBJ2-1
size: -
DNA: TGCGCCAGCAGCTTTATAGGGGGCGGCGATGAGCAGTTCTTC
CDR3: CASSFIGGGDEQFF

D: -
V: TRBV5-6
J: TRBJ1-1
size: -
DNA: TGTGCCAGCAGCCCAACCCTCGACACATTTAACACTGAAGCTTTCTTT
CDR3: CASSPTLDTFNTEAFF

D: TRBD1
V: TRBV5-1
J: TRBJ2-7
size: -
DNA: TGCGCCAGCAGCCTCACAGGGGAGTCCTACTACGAGCAGTACTTC
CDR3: CASSLTGESYYEQYF